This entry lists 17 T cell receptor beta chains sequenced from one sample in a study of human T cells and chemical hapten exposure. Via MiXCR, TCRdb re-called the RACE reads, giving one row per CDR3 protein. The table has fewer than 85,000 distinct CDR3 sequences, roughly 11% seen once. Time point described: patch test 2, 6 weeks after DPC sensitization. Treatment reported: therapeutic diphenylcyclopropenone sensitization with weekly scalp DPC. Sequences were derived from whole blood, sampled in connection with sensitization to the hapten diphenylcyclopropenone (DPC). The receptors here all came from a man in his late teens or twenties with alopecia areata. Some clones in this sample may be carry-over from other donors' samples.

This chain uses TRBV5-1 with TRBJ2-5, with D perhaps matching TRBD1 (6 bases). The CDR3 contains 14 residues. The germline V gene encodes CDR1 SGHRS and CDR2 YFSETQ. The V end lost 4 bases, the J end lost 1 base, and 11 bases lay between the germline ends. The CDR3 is CASSRTVPQETQYF. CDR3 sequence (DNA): TGCGCCAGCAGCAGGACAGTTCCCCAAGAGACCCAGTACTTC.

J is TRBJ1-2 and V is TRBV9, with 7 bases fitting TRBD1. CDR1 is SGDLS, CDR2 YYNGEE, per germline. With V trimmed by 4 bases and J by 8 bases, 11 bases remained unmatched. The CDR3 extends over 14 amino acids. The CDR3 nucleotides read TGTGCCAGCAGCCCCAATGGAGGGGGCTTAGGCTACACCTTC. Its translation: CASSPNGGGLGYTF. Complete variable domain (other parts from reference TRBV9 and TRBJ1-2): DSGVTQTPKHLITATGQRVTLRCSPRSGDLSVYWYQQSLDQGLQFLIQYYNGEERAKGNILERFSAQQFPDLHSELNLSSLELGDSALYFCASSPNGGGLGYTFGSGTRLTVV.

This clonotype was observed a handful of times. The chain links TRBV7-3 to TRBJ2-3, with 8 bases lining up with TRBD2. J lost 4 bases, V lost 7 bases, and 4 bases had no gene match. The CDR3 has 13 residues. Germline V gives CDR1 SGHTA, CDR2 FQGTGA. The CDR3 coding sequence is TGTGCCAGCAACTCAGCGGGGGCAGATACGCAGTATTTT. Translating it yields CASNSAGADTQYF.

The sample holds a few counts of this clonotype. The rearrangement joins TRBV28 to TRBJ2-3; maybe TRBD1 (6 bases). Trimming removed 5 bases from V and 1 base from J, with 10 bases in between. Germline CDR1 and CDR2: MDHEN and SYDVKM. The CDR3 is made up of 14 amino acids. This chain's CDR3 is CASSRDTRTDTQYF. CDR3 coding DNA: TGTGCCAGCAGTCGGGACACCCGCACAGATACGCAGTATTTT.

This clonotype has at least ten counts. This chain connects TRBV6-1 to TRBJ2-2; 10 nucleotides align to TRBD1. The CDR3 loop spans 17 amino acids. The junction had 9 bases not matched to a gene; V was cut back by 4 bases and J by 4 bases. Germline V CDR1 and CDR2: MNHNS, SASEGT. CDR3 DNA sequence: TGTGCCAGCAGTGGGGCCGACAGGGGGCTAGGCACCGGGGAGCTGTTTTTT. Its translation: CASSGADRGLGTGELFF.

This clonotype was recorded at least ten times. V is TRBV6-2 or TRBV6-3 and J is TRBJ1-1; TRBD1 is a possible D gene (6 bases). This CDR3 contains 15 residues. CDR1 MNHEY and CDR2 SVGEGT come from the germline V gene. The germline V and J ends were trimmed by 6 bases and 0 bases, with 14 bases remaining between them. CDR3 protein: CASRRQGSLNTEAFF. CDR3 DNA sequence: TGTGCCAGCAGAAGGCAGGGGTCCTTGAACACTGAAGCTTTCTTT.

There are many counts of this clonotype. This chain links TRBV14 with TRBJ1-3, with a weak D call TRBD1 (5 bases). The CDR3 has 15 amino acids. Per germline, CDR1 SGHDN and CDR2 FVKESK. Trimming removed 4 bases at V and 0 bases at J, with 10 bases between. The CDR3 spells CASSPMGLSGNTIYF. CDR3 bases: TGTGCCAGCAGCCCGATGGGACTCTCTGGAAACACCATATATTTT.

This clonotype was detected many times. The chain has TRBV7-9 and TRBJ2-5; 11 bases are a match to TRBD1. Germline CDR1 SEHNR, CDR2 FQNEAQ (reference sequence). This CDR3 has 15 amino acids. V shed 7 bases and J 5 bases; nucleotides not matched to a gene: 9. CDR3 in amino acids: CASTVRDRGYETQYF. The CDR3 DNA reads TGTGCCAGCACCGTCCGGGACAGGGGGTACGAGACCCAGTACTTC.

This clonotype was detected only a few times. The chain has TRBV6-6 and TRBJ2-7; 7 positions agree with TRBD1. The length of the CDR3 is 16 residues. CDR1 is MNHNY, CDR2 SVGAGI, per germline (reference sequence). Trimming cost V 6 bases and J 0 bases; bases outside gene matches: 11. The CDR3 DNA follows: TGTGCCAGCAGCTCAGCCCCGGGACAGAACTCCTACGAGCAGTACGTC. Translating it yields CASSSAPGQNSYEQYV.

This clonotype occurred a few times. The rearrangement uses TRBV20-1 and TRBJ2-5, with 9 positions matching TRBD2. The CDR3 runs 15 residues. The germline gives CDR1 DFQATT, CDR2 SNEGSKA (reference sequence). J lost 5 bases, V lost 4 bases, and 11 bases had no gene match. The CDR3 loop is CSATPTSGSPETQYF. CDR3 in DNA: TGCAGTGCTACCCCGACTAGCGGATCGCCGGAGACCCAGTACTTC.

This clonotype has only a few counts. The CDR3 region is CASSEESLLIGTGELFF. CDR3 nucleotides: TGTGCCAGCAGTGAGGAGAGCCTCCTTATCGGCACCGGGGAGCTGTTTTTT. The chain is built from TRBV2 and TRBJ2-2; D not certain. Trimming cost V 3 bases and J 4 bases, with 18 bases left between them. The germline gives CDR1 SNHLY, CDR2 FYNNEI. The CDR3 contains 17 residues.

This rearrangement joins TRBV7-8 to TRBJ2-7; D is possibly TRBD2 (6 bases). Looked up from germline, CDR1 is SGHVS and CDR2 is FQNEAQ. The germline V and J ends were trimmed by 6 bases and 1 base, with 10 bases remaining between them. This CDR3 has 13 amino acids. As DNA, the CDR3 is TGTGCCAGCAGTACCGGGGGATCCTACGAGCAGTACGTC. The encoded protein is CASSTGGSYEQYV.

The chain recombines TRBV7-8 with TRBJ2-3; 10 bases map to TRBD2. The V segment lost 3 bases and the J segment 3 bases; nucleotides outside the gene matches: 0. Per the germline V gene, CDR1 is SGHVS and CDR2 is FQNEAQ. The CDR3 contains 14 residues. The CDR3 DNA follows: TGTGCCAGCAGCTTGGGACTAGCGACAGATACGCAGTATTTT. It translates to CASSLGLATDTQYF.

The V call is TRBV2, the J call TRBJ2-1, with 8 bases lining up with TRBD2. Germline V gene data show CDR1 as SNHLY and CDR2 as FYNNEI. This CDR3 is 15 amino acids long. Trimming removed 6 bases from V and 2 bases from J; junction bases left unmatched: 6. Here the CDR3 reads CASRVKRGPYNEQFF. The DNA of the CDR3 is TGTGCCAGCAGGGTCAAGCGGGGGCCCTACAATGAGCAGTTCTTC. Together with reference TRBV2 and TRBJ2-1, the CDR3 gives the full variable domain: EPEVTQTPSHQVTQMGQEVILRCVPISNHLYFYWYRQILGQKVEFLVSFYNNEISEKSEIFDDQFSVERPDGSNFTLKIRSTKLEDSAMYFCASRVKRGPYNEQFFGPGTRLTVL.

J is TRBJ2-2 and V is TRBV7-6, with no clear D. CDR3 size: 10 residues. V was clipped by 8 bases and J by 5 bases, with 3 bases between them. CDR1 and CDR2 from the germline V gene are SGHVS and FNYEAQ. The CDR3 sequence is CASGTGELFF. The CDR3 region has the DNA TGTGCCAGCGGGACCGGGGAGCTGTTTTTT.

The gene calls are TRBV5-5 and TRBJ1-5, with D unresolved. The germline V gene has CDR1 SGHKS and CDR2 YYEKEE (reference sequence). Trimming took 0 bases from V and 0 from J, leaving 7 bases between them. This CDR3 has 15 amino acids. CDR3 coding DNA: TGTGCCAGCAGCTTGGGGTCGATTAGCAATCAGCCCCAGCATTTT. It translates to CASSLGSISNQPQHF. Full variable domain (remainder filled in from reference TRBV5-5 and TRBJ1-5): DAGVTQSPTHLIKTRGQQVTLRCSPISGHKSVSWYQQVLGQGPQFIFQYYEKEERGRGNFPDRFSARQFPNYSSELNVNALLLGDSALYLCASSLGSISNQPQHFGDGTRLSIL.

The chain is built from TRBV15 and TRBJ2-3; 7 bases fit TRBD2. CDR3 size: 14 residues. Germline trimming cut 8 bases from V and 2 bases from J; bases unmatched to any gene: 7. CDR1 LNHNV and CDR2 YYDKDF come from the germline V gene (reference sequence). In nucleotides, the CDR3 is TGTGCCACCCAAGACGGGGGGACCACAGATACGCAGTATTTT. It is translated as CATQDGGTTDTQYF.